This T cell receptor (beta chain) was identified in a study of blood T cell repertoires in COVID-19. About the research overall: Researchers got acute and convalescent COVID-19 samples from the United States, Italy and Spain. PBMCs, B-cell-depleted T cells, or T cells provided the cDNA or gDNA that made up the material.

Assay: immunoSEQ multiplex PCR; the TCRdb copy retains only in-frame clones and omits some. This sample has roughly 700,000 clones, with approximately 90% found just once. The sequence derives from a woman younger than 30 with acute or convalescent COVID-19. Sequencing was carried out using peripheral blood.

CDR3 sequence: CASSYPMWAGHTGELFF. In nucleotides, the CDR3 is TGTGCCAGCAGTTACCCTATGTGGGCAGGGCACACCGGGGAGCTGTTTTTT. The chain has TRBV6-2 or TRBV6-3 and TRBJ2-2, with D tentatively TRBD1 (5 bases). This CDR3 is built from 17 residues. Germline V gene data show CDR1 as MNHEY and CDR2 as SVGEGT. The ends were cut back, 2 bases at V and 3 bases at J, with 16 bases in the middle.